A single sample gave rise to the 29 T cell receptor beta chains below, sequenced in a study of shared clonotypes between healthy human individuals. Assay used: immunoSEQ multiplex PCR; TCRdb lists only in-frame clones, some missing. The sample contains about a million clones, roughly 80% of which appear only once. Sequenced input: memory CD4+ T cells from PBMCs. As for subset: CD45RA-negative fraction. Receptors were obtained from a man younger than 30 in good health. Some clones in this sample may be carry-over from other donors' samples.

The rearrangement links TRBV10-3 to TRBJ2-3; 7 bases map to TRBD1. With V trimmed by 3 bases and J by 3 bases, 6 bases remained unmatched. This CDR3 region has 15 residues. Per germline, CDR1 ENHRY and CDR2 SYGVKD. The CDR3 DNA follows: TGTGCCATCAGTGAAACAGGGGTGGGGACAGATACGCAGTATTTT. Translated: CAISETGVGTDTQYF.

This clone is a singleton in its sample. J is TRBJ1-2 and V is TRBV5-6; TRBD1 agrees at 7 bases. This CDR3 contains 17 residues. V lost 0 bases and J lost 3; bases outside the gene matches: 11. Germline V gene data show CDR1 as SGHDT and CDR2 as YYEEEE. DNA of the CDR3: TGTGCCAGCAGCTTGGTTCGGGAACAGGGGTCTCACTATGGCTACACCTTC. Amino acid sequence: CASSLVREQGSHYGYTF.

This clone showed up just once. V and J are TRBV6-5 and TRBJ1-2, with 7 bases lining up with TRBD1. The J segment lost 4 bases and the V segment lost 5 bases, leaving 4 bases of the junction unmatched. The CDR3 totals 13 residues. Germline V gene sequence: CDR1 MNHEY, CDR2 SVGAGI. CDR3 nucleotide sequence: TGTGCCAGCAGTAGAGACAGGGTCTATGGCTACACCTTC. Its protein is CASSRDRVYGYTF.

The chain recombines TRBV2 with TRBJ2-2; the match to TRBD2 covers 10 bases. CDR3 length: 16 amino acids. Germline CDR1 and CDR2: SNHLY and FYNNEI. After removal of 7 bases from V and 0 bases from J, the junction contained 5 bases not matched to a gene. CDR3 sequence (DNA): TGTGCCAGCACCCCAGGACTAGCGGCGAACACCGGGGAGCTGTTTTTT. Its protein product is CASTPGLAANTGELFF.

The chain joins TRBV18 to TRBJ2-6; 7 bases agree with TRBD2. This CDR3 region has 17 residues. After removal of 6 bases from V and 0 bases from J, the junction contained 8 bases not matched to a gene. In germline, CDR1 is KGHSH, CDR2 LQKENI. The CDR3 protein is CASSPRGRASGANVLTF. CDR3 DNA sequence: TGTGCCAGCTCCCCGCGGGGGAGAGCCTCTGGGGCCAACGTCCTGACTTTC.

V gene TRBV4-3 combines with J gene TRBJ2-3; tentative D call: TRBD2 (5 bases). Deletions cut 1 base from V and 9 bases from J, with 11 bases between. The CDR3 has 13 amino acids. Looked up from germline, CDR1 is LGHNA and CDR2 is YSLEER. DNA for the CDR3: TGCGCCAGCAGCCAAGCCGGGGTAGGAACGCAGTATTTT. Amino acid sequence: CASSQAGVGTQYF.

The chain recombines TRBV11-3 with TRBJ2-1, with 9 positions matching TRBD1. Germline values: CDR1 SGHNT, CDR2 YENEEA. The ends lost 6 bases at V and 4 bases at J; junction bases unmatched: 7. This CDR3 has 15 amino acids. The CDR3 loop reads CASSTAQGAYNEQFF. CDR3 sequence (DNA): TGTGCCAGCAGTACGGCACAGGGGGCTTACAATGAGCAGTTCTTC.

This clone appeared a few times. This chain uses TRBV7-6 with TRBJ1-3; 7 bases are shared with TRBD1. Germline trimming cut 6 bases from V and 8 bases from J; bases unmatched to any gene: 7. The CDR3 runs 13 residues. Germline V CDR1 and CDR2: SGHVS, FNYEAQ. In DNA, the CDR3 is TGTGCCAGCAGTTCTAACAGGGGAGACACCATATATTTT. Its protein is CASSSNRGDTIYF.

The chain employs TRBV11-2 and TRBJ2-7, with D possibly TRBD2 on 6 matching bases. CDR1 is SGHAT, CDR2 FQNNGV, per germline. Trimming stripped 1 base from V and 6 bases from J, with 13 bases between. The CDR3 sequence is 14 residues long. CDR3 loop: CASSLAVTSAEQYF. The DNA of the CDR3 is TGTGCCAGCAGCTTAGCGGTGACTAGTGCCGAGCAGTACTTC.

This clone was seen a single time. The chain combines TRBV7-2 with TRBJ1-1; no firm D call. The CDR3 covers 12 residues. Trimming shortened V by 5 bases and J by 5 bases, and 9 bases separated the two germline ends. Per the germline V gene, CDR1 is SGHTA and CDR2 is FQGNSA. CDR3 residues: CASSNPGTEAFF. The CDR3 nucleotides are TGTGCCAGCAGCAACCCCGGGACTGAAGCTTTCTTT.

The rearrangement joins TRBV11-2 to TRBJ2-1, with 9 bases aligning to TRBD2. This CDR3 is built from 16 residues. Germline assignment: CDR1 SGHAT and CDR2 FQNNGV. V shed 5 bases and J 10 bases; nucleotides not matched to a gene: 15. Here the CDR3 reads CASSGALISGRSEQFF. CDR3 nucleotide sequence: TGTGCCAGCAGCGGGGCCTTGATTAGCGGGAGATCAGAGCAGTTCTTC.

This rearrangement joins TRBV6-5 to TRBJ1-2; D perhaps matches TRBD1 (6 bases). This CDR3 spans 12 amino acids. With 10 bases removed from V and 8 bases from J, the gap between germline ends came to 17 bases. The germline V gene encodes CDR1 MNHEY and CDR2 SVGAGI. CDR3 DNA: TGTGCCACCTATAGGGGGACGGAAGGCTACACCTTC. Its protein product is CATYRGTEGYTF.

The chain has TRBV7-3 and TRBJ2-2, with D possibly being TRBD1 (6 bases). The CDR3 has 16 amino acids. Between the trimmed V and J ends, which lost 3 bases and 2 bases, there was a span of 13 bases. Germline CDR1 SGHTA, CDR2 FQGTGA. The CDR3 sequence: CASSLLQGPNTGELFF. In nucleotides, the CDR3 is TGTGCCAGCAGCTTGTTACAGGGACCCAACACCGGGGAGCTGTTTTTT.

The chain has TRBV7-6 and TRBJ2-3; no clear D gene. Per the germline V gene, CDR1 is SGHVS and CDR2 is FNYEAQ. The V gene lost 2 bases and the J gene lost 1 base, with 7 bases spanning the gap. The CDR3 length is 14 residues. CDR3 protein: CASSLFRGTDTQYF. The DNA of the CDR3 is TGTGCCAGCAGCTTATTCCGAGGCACAGATACGCAGTATTTT. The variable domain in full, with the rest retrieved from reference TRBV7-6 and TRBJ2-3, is GAGVSQSPRYKVTKRGQDVALRCDPISGHVSLYWYRQALGQGPEFLTYFNYEAQQDKSGLPNDRFSAERPEGSISTLTIQRTEQRDSAMYRCASSLFRGTDTQYFGPGTRLTVL.

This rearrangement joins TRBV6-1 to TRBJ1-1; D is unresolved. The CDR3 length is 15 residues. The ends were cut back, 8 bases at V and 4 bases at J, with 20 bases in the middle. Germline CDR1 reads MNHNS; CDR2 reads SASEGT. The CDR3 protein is CASAPQVSQGTEAFF. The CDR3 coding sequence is TGTGCCAGCGCCCCGCAGGTCTCTCAAGGCACTGAAGCTTTCTTT.

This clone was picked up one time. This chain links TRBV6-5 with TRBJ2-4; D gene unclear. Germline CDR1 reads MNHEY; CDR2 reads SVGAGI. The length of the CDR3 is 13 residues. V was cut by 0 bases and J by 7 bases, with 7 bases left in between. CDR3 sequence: CASSYSPFNIQYF. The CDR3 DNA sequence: TGTGCCAGCAGTTACTCCCCTTTTAACATTCAGTACTTC.

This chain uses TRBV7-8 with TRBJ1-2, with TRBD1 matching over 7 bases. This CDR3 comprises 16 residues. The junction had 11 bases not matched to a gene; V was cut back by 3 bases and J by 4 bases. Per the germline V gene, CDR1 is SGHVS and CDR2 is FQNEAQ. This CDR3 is CASSLGARDSLYGYTF. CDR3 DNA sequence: TGTGCCAGCAGCTTGGGGGCCCGGGACAGCCTCTATGGCTACACCTTC.

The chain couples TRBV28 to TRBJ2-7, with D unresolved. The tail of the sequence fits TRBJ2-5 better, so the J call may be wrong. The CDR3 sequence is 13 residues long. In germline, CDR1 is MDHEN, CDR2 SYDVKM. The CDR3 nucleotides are TGTGCCAGCAGTTCTGCTGAGACCGGGACCCAGTACTTC. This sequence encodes CASSSAETGTQYF.

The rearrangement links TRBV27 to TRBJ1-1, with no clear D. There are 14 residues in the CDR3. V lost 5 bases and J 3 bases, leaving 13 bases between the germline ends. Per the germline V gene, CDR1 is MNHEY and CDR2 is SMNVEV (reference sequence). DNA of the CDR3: TGTGCCAGCAGTCCGTTAACTGAGTACACTGAAGCTTTCTTT. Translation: CASSPLTEYTEAFF.

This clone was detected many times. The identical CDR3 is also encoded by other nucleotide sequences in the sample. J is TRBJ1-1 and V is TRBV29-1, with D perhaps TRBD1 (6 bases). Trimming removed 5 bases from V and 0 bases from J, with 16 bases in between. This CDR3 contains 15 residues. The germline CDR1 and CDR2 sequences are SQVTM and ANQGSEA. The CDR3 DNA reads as TGCAGCGTTTCCGGGGGCTGGGGGATGAACACTGAAGCTTTCTTT. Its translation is CSVSGGWGMNTEAFF.

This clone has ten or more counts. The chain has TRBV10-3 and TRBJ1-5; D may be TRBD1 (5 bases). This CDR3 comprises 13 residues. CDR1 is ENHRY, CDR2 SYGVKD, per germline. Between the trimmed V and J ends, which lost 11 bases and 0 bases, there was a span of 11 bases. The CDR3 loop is CAGGDHSNQPQHF. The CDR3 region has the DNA TGTGCCGGGGGGGACCATAGCAATCAGCCCCAGCATTTT.

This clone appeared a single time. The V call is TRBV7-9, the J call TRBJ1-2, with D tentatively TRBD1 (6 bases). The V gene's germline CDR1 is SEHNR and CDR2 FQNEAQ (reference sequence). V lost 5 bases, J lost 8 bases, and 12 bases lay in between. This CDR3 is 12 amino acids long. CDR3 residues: CASSPTGSGYTF. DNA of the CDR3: TGTGCCAGCAGCCCCACAGGGTCCGGCTACACCTTC.

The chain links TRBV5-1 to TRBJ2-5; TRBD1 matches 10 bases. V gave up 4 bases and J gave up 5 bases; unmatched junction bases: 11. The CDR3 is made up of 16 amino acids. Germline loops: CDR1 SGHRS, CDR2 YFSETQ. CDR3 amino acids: CASSRTGTGDLETQYF. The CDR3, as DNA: TGCGCCAGCAGCAGAACCGGGACAGGGGATCTGGAGACCCAGTACTTC.

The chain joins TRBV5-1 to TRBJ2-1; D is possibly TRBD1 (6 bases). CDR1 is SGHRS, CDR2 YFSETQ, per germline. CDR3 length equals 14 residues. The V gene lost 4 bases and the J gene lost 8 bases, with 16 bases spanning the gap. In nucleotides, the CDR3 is TGCGCCAGCAGCAAAGGACAGCCATGGGATGAGCAGTTCTTC. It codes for CASSKGQPWDEQFF.

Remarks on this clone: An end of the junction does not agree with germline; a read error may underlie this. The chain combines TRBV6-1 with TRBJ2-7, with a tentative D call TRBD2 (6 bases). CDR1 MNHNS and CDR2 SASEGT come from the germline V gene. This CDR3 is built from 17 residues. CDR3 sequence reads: CAISETGTEGLSYEQYF. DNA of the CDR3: TGTGCCATCAGTGAGACCGGGACGGAGGGACTGTCCTACGAGCAGTACTTC.

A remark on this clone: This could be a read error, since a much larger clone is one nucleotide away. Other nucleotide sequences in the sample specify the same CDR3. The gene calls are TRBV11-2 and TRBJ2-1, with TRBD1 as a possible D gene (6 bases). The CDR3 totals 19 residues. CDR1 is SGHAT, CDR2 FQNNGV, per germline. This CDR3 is CASSLGRKLVGGSYNEQFF. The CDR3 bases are TGTGCCAGCAGCTTAGGAAGGAAACTGGTTGGGGGCTCCTACAATGAACAGTTCTTC.

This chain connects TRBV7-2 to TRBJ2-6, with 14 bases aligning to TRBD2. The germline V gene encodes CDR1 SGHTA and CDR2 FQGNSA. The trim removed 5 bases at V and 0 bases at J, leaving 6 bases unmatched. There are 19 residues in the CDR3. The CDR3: CASSPTGTSGGSGANVLTF. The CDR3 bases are TGTGCCAGCAGCCCGACCGGGACTAGCGGGGGCTCTGGGGCCAACGTCCTGACTTTC.

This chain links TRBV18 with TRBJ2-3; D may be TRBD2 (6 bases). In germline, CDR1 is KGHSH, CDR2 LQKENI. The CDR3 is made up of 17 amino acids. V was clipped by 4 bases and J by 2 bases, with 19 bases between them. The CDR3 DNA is TGTGCCAGCTCACGACCACTCTTTGGGGGGAACACAGATACGCAGTATTTT. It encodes CASSRPLFGGNTDTQYF.

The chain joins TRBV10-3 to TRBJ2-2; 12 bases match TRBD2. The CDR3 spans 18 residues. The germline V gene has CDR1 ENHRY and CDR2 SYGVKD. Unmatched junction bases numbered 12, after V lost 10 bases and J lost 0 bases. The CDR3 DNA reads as TGTGCCACCCAGGGACTAGCGGGCACAATTTCGAACACCGGGGAGCTGTTTTTT. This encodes CATQGLAGTISNTGELFF.